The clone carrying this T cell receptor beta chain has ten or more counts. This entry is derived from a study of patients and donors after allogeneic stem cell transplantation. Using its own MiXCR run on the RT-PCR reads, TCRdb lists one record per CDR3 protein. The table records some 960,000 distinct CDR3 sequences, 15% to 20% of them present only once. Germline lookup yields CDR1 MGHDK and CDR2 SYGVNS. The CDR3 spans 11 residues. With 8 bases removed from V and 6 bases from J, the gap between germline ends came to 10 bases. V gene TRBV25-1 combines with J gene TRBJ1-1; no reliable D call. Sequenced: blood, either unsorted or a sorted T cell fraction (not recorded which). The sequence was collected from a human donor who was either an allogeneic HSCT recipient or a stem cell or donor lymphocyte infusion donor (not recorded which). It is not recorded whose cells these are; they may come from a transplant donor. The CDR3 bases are TGTGCCAGCCTAGGATTTTCTGAAGCTTTCTTT. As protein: CASLGFSEAFF.